These 25 T cell receptor beta chains originate from one sample sequenced in a study of CD8+ T cells in alopecia areata. Once RNA had been extracted, it was reverse transcribed into cDNA to act as the sequencing template. Profiled with immunoSEQ multiplex PCR; TCRdb holds only in-frame clones, not every one. The table lists roughly 150,000 clones, around 57% of them singletons. Material for sequencing was CD4+ T cells sorted from blood. These receptors were taken from a human donor in good health.

The chain links TRBV4-2 to TRBJ2-1; D could derive from TRBD1 or TRBD2 (6 bases each). The CDR3 has 15 amino acids. V was pared by 1 base and J by 4 bases, with 11 bases between. Per the germline V gene, CDR1 is LGHNA and CDR2 is YNFKEQ. CDR3 DNA sequence: TGTGCCAGCAGCCAAGGACTAGGGGGATACAATGAGCAGTTCTTC. Its protein product is CASSQGLGGYNEQFF.

In DNA form, the CDR3 reads TGCGCCAGCAGCTTGGCGAGGGGGCCTGGGGCCAACGTCCTGACTTTC. It yields the protein CASSLARGPGANVLTF. The J gene is TRBJ2-6, the V gene TRBV5-1; TRBD1 aligns across 7 bases. The CDR3 is made up of 16 amino acids. In germline, CDR1 is SGHRS, CDR2 YFSETQ. J lost 2 bases, V lost 0 bases, and 2 bases had no gene match.

This clone turned up a few times. V and J are TRBV7-9 and TRBJ1-4; D is undetermined. Germline CDR1 SEHNR, CDR2 FQNEAQ (reference sequence). Trimming stripped 6 bases from V and 8 bases from J, with 16 bases between. This CDR3 is built from 14 residues. Here the CDR3 reads CASSLDSKGEKLFF. Here the CDR3 DNA reads TGTGCCAGCAGTTTGGACTCAAAAGGCGAAAAACTGTTTTTT.

The table lists this clone with a count of one. The chain carries TRBV29-1 and TRBJ2-1; D possibly uses TRBD1 or TRBD2 (5 bases each). V lost 7 bases, J lost 3 bases, and 16 bases lay in between. Germline-derived CDR1 and CDR2 are SQVTM and ANQGSEA. CDR3 length: 14 residues. CDR3 in amino acids: CSALRGGGYNEQFF. For the CDR3, the DNA is TGCAGCGCCCTAAGAGGTGGGGGCTACAATGAGCAGTTCTTC.

The rearrangement joins TRBV28 to TRBJ1-2; 9 nucleotides match TRBD1. J gave up 2 bases and V 6 bases, and 4 bases lay outside the gene matches. Germline V gene sequence: CDR1 MDHEN, CDR2 SYDVKM. The CDR3 has 14 residues. As DNA, the CDR3 is TGTGCCAGCAGGAGGGACAGGGTGAACTATGGCTACACCTTC. This encodes CASRRDRVNYGYTF.

This chain uses TRBV6-6 with TRBJ2-5; either TRBD1 or TRBD2 may supply D (5 bases each). The CDR3 covers 13 residues. From germline, CDR1 is MNHNY and CDR2 SVGAGI (reference sequence). Trimming cost V 6 bases and J 1 base, with 9 bases left between them. CDR3 sequence: CASRPGTQETQYF. The CDR3 nucleotides read TGTGCCAGCAGGCCAGGGACCCAAGAGACCCAGTACTTC.

The chain is built from TRBV28 and TRBJ2-3, with D perhaps matching TRBD2 (5 bases). V was shortened by 6 bases and J by 1 base, with 14 bases between the two germline ends. Germline V gene sequence: CDR1 MDHEN, CDR2 SYDVKM. This CDR3 is built from 15 residues. In DNA form, the CDR3 reads TGTGCCAGCAGGCAAGGACTGATTGGCACAGATACGCAGTATTTT. It is translated as CASRQGLIGTDTQYF. Drawing the rest from reference TRBV28 and TRBJ2-3, the complete variable domain is DVKVTQSSRYLVKRTGEKVFLECVQDMDHENMFWYRQDPGLGLRLIYFSYDVKMKEKGDIPEGYSVSREKKERFSLILESASTNQTSMYLCASRQGLIGTDTQYFGPGTRLTVL.

This clone was counted only a few times. This chain connects TRBV6-1 to TRBJ2-3; weak D call: TRBD2 (6 bases). Trimming shortened V by 6 bases and J by 2 bases, and 15 bases separated the two germline ends. Per germline, CDR1 MNHNS and CDR2 SASEGT. This CDR3 is 15 amino acids long. This CDR3 is CASSLGGGHTDTQYF. Written as DNA, the CDR3 is TGTGCCAGCAGCCTAGGAGGAGGGCACACAGATACGCAGTATTTT.

The chain combines TRBV29-1 with TRBJ1-4; D is possibly TRBD1 (5 bases). CDR3 length equals 13 residues. Trimming removed 7 bases at V and 6 bases at J, with 15 bases between. Germline V CDR1 and CDR2: SQVTM, ANQGSEA. In DNA, the CDR3 is TGCAGCGCTCACCAGGGTGGGGATGAAAAACTGTTTTTT. This sequence encodes CSAHQGGDEKLFF.

V usage is TRBV30 and J usage is TRBJ1-5; TRBD1 aligns across 8 bases. The V and J ends lost 2 bases and 2 bases, in that order; junction bases with no gene match: 8. Germline CDR1 reads GTSNPN; CDR2 reads SVGIG (reference sequence). The CDR3 consists of 16 residues. Here the CDR3 reads CAWSHPGTGGNQPQHF. The CDR3 bases are TGTGCCTGGAGTCATCCCGGGACAGGAGGCAATCAGCCCCAGCATTTT.

The chain links TRBV5-1 to TRBJ2-5, with D tentatively TRBD1 (5 bases). Between the trimmed V and J ends, which lost 1 base and 5 bases, there was a span of 9 bases. CDR3 length: 13 residues. Germline V gives CDR1 SGHRS, CDR2 YFSETQ. CDR3 amino acids: CASSLPGMETQYF. Written as DNA, the CDR3 is TGCGCCAGCAGCTTGCCAGGGATGGAGACCCAGTACTTC.

The chain employs TRBV28 and TRBJ2-5, with D possibly matching TRBD2 (6 bases). This CDR3 has 13 amino acids. Trimming removed 6 bases from V and 4 bases from J, with 12 bases in between. CDR1 and CDR2 from the germline V gene are MDHEN and SYDVKM. The CDR3 DNA sequence: TGTGCCAGCAGCCCGGGGGTCTTAGAGACCCAGTACTTC. This encodes CASSPGVLETQYF. The variable domain in full, with the rest retrieved from reference TRBV28 and TRBJ2-5, is DVKVTQSSRYLVKRTGEKVFLECVQDMDHENMFWYRQDPGLGLRLIYFSYDVKMKEKGDIPEGYSVSREKKERFSLILESASTNQTSMYLCASSPGVLETQYFGPGTRLLVL.

The chain joins TRBV30 to TRBJ2-1; TRBD1 might be the D (6 bases). With 3 bases removed from V and 0 bases from J, the gap between germline ends came to 15 bases. The V gene's germline CDR1 is GTSNPN and CDR2 SVGIG (reference sequence). This CDR3 region has 16 residues. The CDR3 coding sequence is TGTGCCTGGAGGGGGCAGGGGTTAGGCTCCTACAATGAGCAGTTCTTC. Translating gives CAWRGQGLGSYNEQFF.

This clone was detected many times. The J gene is TRBJ2-3, the V gene TRBV28, with a possible D match to TRBD1 (6 bases). V was shortened by 3 bases and J by 4 bases, with 11 bases between the two germline ends. The CDR3 has 14 residues. Germline loops: CDR1 MDHEN, CDR2 SYDVKM. CDR3 region: CASSLIQGSDTQYF. The CDR3 DNA reads as TGTGCCAGCAGTTTGATTCAGGGGTCAGATACGCAGTATTTT.

Here the CDR3 reads CASSSGETGANVLTF. The CDR3 nucleotides are TGTGCCAGCAGTTCGGGGGAGACTGGGGCCAACGTCCTGACTTTC. The chain has TRBV6-6 and TRBJ2-6; D may be TRBD2 (6 bases). Germline CDR1 MNHNY, CDR2 SVGAGI (reference sequence). Deletions cut 4 bases from V and 2 bases from J, with 9 bases between. The CDR3 runs to 15 residues.

The rearrangement links TRBV19 to TRBJ2-1; D possibly corresponds to TRBD2 (6 bases). Germline CDR1 reads LNHDA; CDR2 reads SQIVND (reference sequence). The CDR3 totals 13 residues. The V gene lost 5 bases and the J gene lost 10 bases, with 15 bases spanning the gap. As DNA, the CDR3 is TGTGCCAGTAGTCCAGGACTAATGCAAGAGCAGTTCTTC. It specifies CASSPGLMQEQFF. The full variable domain, completed using reference TRBV19 and TRBJ2-1, is DGGITQSPKYLFRKEGQNVTLSCEQNLNHDAMYWYRQDPGQGLRLIYYSQIVNDFQKGDIAEGYSVSREKKESFPLTVTSAQKNPTAFYLCASSPGLMQEQFFGPGTRLTVL.

The rearrangement joins TRBV5-1 to TRBJ2-7; D might be TRBD1 or TRBD2, each matching 5 bases. The CDR3 runs to 16 residues. Trimming took 0 bases from V and 4 from J, leaving 17 bases between them. Germline CDR1 and CDR2: SGHRS and YFSETQ. The DNA for the CDR3 is TGCGCCAGCAGCTTGGGGGGACCTGGAGAGGGTTACGAGCAGTACTTC. Amino acids: CASSLGGPGEGYEQYF.

The chain uses TRBV27 and TRBJ2-1; 8 bases fit TRBD2. The CDR3 extends over 13 amino acids. Trimming took 6 bases from V and 5 from J; bases not matched to a gene: 3. CDR1 and CDR2 from the germline V gene are MNHEY and SMNVEV (reference sequence). This CDR3 reads CASSGRVNNEQFF. CDR3 in DNA: TGTGCCAGCAGCGGGAGGGTAAACAATGAGCAGTTCTTC.

The genes are TRBV5-1 and TRBJ2-3, with a weak D call TRBD1 (5 bases). The CDR3 has 15 residues. Per the germline V gene, CDR1 is SGHRS and CDR2 is YFSETQ. V was pared by 4 bases and J by 2 bases, with 14 bases between. The CDR3 protein is CASSPHGHYTDTQYF. Written as DNA, the CDR3 is TGCGCCAGCAGCCCACATGGACATTACACAGATACGCAGTATTTT. Together with reference TRBV5-1 and TRBJ2-3, the CDR3 gives the full variable domain: KAGVTQTPRYLIKTRGQQVTLSCSPISGHRSVSWYQQTPGQGLQFLFEYFSETQRNKGNFPGRFSGRQFSNSRSEMNVSTLELGDSALYLCASSPHGHYTDTQYFGPGTRLTVL.

The rearrangement uses TRBV29-1 and TRBJ2-7; 9 bases agree with TRBD1. The V segment lost 4 bases and the J segment 3 bases; nucleotides outside the gene matches: 4. This CDR3 is built from 13 residues. Germline CDR1 and CDR2: SQVTM and ANQGSEA. CDR3 region: CSVVWGQGYEQYF. Written as DNA, the CDR3 is TGCAGCGTTGTTTGGGGACAGGGCTACGAGCAGTACTTC.

The chain recombines TRBV28 with TRBJ2-1; possible D gene TRBD1, 5 bases. The CDR3 is made up of 16 amino acids. Germline CDR1 and CDR2: MDHEN and SYDVKM. Trimming pared 5 bases from V and 0 bases from J, leaving 14 bases between. Written as DNA, the CDR3 is TGTGCCAGCAGTATCCCTTCCCAGGGCTCCTACAATGAGCAGTTCTTC. Residues: CASSIPSQGSYNEQFF. Variable domain in full (rest from reference TRBV28 and TRBJ2-1): DVKVTQSSRYLVKRTGEKVFLECVQDMDHENMFWYRQDPGLGLRLIYFSYDVKMKEKGDIPEGYSVSREKKERFSLILESASTNQTSMYLCASSIPSQGSYNEQFFGPGTRLTVL.

The CDR3 protein is CASSRGLAGIEDTQYF. For the CDR3, the DNA is TGTGCCAGCAGCCGCGGACTAGCGGGGATCGAAGATACGCAGTATTTT. The rearrangement uses TRBV9 and TRBJ2-3; 12 nucleotides align to TRBD2. With V trimmed by 4 bases and J by 5 bases, 8 bases remained unmatched. Germline V gene sequence: CDR1 SGDLS, CDR2 YYNGEE. CDR3 length: 16 amino acids.

This rearrangement joins TRBV20-1 to TRBJ2-1, with D uncertain. In germline, CDR1 is DFQATT, CDR2 SNEGSKA (reference sequence). Trimming cost V 3 bases and J 6 bases, with 6 bases left between them. The length of the CDR3 is 11 residues. Written as DNA, the CDR3 is TGCAGTGCTAGCCCCTTCAATGAGCAGTTCTTC. It is translated as CSASPFNEQFF.

The rearrangement uses TRBV28 and TRBJ1-4; 7 bases are shared with TRBD1. The V segment lost 4 bases and the J segment 7 bases; nucleotides outside the gene matches: 6. The CDR3 runs to 14 residues. CDR1 is MDHEN and CDR2 is SYDVKM in the germline V gene. The CDR3 here is CASSSYRGGEKLFF. CDR3 bases: TGTGCCAGCAGTTCATACAGGGGCGGTGAAAAACTGTTTTTT.

This clone was detected only a few times. The chain recombines TRBV29-1 with TRBJ1-5; TRBD1 might be the D (6 bases). The CDR3 is 15 amino acids. V shed 5 bases and J shed 3 bases, with 17 bases lying between them. Germline V CDR1 and CDR2: SQVTM, ANQGSEA. In DNA form, the CDR3 reads TGCAGCGTTCAACTGGAAGGGGGACCCAATCAGCCCCAGCATTTT. Encoded protein: CSVQLEGGPNQPQHF.